This passage covers 31 T cell receptor beta chains from one sample sequenced in a study of blood T cell repertoires in COVID-19. The assay was immunoSEQ multiplex PCR, and TCRdb's table has in-frame clones only and misses some. The data show 81,000 or so clones, 86% seen once. Material for sequencing was peripheral blood. The receptors originated from a man aged 50-59 years with active COVID-19.

Only one count was recorded for this clone. The chain carries TRBV5-4 and TRBJ1-2, with D possibly being TRBD1 (6 bases). Trimming shortened V by 0 bases and J by 6 bases, and 12 bases separated the two germline ends. Germline V CDR1 and CDR2: SGHNT, YYREEE (reference sequence). This CDR3 region has 14 residues. The CDR3 DNA sequence: TGTGCCAGCAGCTTGGCTCTGGGGGCGCATGGCTACACCTTC. As protein: CASSLALGAHGYTF.

V and J are TRBV5-1 and TRBJ2-5; 7 nucleotides match TRBD2. The CDR3 spans 16 residues. Per germline, CDR1 SGHRS and CDR2 YFSETQ. After removal of 0 bases from V and 5 bases from J, the junction contained 10 bases not matched to a gene. This chain's CDR3 is CASSLGPAGSGETQYF. As DNA, the CDR3 is TGCGCCAGCAGCTTGGGACCAGCGGGGAGTGGGGAGACCCAGTACTTC.

The chain uses TRBV19 and TRBJ1-5; D perhaps matches TRBD1 (5 bases). The CDR3 has 15 amino acids. Germline V gene data show CDR1 as LNHDA and CDR2 as SQIVND (reference sequence). V was trimmed by 0 bases and J by 3 bases, leaving 9 bases between them. The CDR3 DNA follows: TGTGCCAGTAGTATAGATACCAGGGACAATCAGCCCCAGCATTTT. It codes for CASSIDTRDNQPQHF.

The CDR3 DNA is TGCGCCAGCAGCTTGGGACACAGGGATGCTAAGGTGAATGAGCAGTTCTTC. It is translated as CASSLGHRDAKVNEQFF. This chain uses TRBV5-1 with TRBJ2-1; TRBD1 might be the D (6 bases). The V and J ends lost 0 bases and 7 bases respectively, with 20 bases between them. The germline V gene encodes CDR1 SGHRS and CDR2 YFSETQ. The length of the CDR3 is 17 residues.

This clone came up many times. The chain couples TRBV9 to TRBJ1-2, with D tentatively TRBD1 (6 bases). Germline-derived CDR1 and CDR2 are SGDLS and YYNGEE. The CDR3 is made up of 16 amino acids. Deletions cut 0 bases from V and 0 bases from J, with 12 bases between. In DNA, the CDR3 is TGTGCCAGCAGCGTAGGTGGGGGCGCATCTAACTATGGCTACACCTTC. Protein sequence: CASSVGGGASNYGYTF.

The chain joins TRBV10-3 to TRBJ1-5; perhaps TRBD1 as D (5 bases). With 0 bases removed from V and 2 bases from J, the gap between germline ends came to 5 bases. The CDR3 is 14 amino acids. Germline-derived CDR1 and CDR2 are ENHRY and SYGVKD. The CDR3 spells CAISESGGNQPQHF. DNA of the CDR3: TGTGCCATCAGTGAGTCAGGGGGCAATCAGCCCCAGCATTTT.

This sequence joins TRBV9 and TRBJ1-2, with TRBD1 identical over 7 bases. V gave up 0 bases and J gave up 1 base; unmatched junction bases: 3. This CDR3 region has 15 residues. CDR1 is SGDLS, CDR2 YYNGEE, per germline. CDR3: CASSVVTGVNYGYTF. Written as DNA, the CDR3 is TGTGCCAGCAGCGTAGTAACAGGGGTTAACTATGGCTACACCTTC.

J is TRBJ2-3 and V is TRBV4-2; possibly TRBD1 for D (5 bases). CDR3 size: 14 residues. The V gene's germline CDR1 is LGHNA and CDR2 YNFKEQ. Between the trimmed V and J ends, which lost 1 base and 6 bases, there was a span of 11 bases. CDR3 nucleotide sequence: TGTGCCAGCAGCCAAGTAGGGGCGAAGGATACGCAGTATTTT. This sequence encodes CASSQVGAKDTQYF.

This chain joins TRBV5-4 and TRBJ2-7; 13 bases match TRBD2. V lost 2 bases and J lost 6; bases outside the gene matches: 5. Germline CDR1 SGHNT, CDR2 YYREEE (reference sequence). The CDR3 length is 15 residues. The chain's CDR3 is CASSLTTSGRLEQYF. The DNA of the CDR3 is TGTGCCAGCAGCTTAACGACTAGCGGGAGGCTCGAGCAGTACTTC.

The J gene is TRBJ1-6, the V gene TRBV30, with D maybe TRBD1 (6 bases). Germline values: CDR1 GTSNPN, CDR2 SVGIG (reference sequence). This CDR3 is 15 amino acids long. The V gene lost 3 bases and the J gene lost 8 bases, with 17 bases spanning the gap. CDR3 sequence reads: CAWRRDNVKHSPLHF. The CDR3 bases are TGTGCCTGGAGACGGGACAACGTAAAACATTCACCCCTCCACTTT.

The chain's CDR3 is CASSFPLRGVSSYEQYF. CDR3 nucleotides: TGTGCCAGCAGCTTCCCATTGCGGGGGGTTTCTTCCTACGAGCAGTACTTC. J is TRBJ2-7 and V is TRBV7-2; 8 nucleotides align to TRBD2. The CDR3 length is 17 residues. J gave up 1 base and V 3 bases, and 11 bases lay outside the gene matches. Germline V lookup: CDR1 SGHTA, CDR2 FQGNSA.

The chain combines TRBV11-2 with TRBJ2-3; 8 nucleotides align to TRBD2. Germline CDR1 is SGHAT and CDR2 is FQNNGV. With 6 bases clipped from V and 3 bases from J, the junction kept 8 bases outside the gene matches. The CDR3 extends over 15 amino acids. CDR3 sequence (DNA): TGTGCCAGCAGGGGTGCGGGAGGATTTACAGATACGCAGTATTTT. Protein sequence: CASRGAGGFTDTQYF.

This clone appeared once. The chain links TRBV29-1 to TRBJ1-2, with TRBD1 matching 7 bases. The CDR3 runs 12 residues. Germline V gives CDR1 SQVTM, CDR2 ANQGSEA. The V and J ends lost 6 bases and 4 bases, in that order; junction bases with no gene match: 5. The CDR3 spells CSVRQGSYGYTF. DNA of the CDR3: TGCAGCGTAAGACAGGGATCCTATGGCTACACCTTC.

The rearrangement uses TRBV5-1 and TRBJ2-1; 9 bases map to TRBD2. The CDR3 is 14 amino acids. Looked up from germline, CDR1 is SGHRS and CDR2 is YFSETQ. V was clipped by 5 bases and J by 7 bases; unmatched bases: 7. For the CDR3, the DNA is TGCGCCAGCAGTGAGGTAGCGGGGGTTAATGAGCAGTTCTTC. Translated, it gives CASSEVAGVNEQFF.

V usage is TRBV3-1 (or the pseudogene TRBV3-2) and J usage is TRBJ2-5; tentative D call: TRBD1 (5 bases). CDR3 size: 15 residues. Germline-derived CDR1 and CDR2 are LGHDT and YNNKEL (reference sequence). The V and J ends lost 2 bases and 5 bases respectively, with 15 bases between them. Here the CDR3 DNA reads TGTGCCAGCAGCCAACACCCGGAAGGGGCGGAGACCCAGTACTTC. Protein sequence: CASSQHPEGAETQYF.

This clone was seen a single time. This chain links TRBV10-3 with TRBJ1-1; D is uncertain. Germline-derived CDR1 and CDR2 are ENHRY and SYGVKD. This CDR3 has 12 amino acids. Deletions cut 0 bases from V and 8 bases from J, with 7 bases between. The CDR3 nucleotides are TGTGCCATCAGTGAGTCGACAACCGAAGCTTTCTTT. Translating it yields CAISESTTEAFF.

This clone was seen a single time. This chain joins TRBV5-6 and TRBJ2-7, with TRBD1 as a possible D gene (6 bases). This CDR3 has 15 amino acids. The ends were cut back, 5 bases at V and 6 bases at J, with 21 bases in the middle. CDR1 is SGHDT and CDR2 is YYEEEE in the germline V gene. In DNA form, the CDR3 reads TGTGCCAGCAGTATGGGGGTCAGGGGTTCCGGCGAGCAGTACTTC. Residues: CASSMGVRGSGEQYF.

This clone was observed a few times. The V and J genes are TRBV7-2 and TRBJ2-1; weak D call: TRBD2 (5 bases). V was clipped by 5 bases and J by 9 bases, with 17 bases between them. Per germline, CDR1 SGHTA and CDR2 FQGNSA. This CDR3 region has 14 residues. Here the CDR3 DNA reads TGTGCCAGCAGCCAAGAACTGATTCGGGGTGAGCAGTTCTTC. Translation gives CASSQELIRGEQFF.

The sample holds a few counts of this clone. The chain couples TRBV6-5 to TRBJ2-3; 7 nucleotides align to TRBD1. Unmatched junction bases numbered 8, after V lost 5 bases and J lost 3 bases. The germline V gene encodes CDR1 MNHEY and CDR2 SVGAGI. The CDR3 consists of 15 residues. Here the CDR3 reads CASSQTGVVTDTQYF. CDR3 DNA sequence: TGTGCCAGCAGTCAAACAGGGGTTGTAACAGATACGCAGTATTTT.

The chain has TRBV28 and TRBJ2-1; D unresolved. The CDR3 has 16 amino acids. CDR1 and CDR2 from the germline V gene are MDHEN and SYDVKM. V lost 6 bases, J lost 0 bases, and 15 bases lay in between. The CDR3 is CASRSGAWSSYNEQFF. CDR3 nucleotide sequence: TGTGCCAGCAGGTCTGGAGCGTGGAGCTCCTACAATGAGCAGTTCTTC.

The chain combines TRBV6-6 with TRBJ2-7, with D possibly matching TRBD2 (6 bases). Germline V gives CDR1 MNHNY, CDR2 SVGAGI (reference sequence). V gave up 6 bases and J gave up 6 bases, with 21 bases separating them. This CDR3 comprises 15 residues. DNA for the CDR3: TGTGCCAGCAGCCCCGCCGGGCGGGATCGGTCCGAGCAGTACTTC. Translation: CASSPAGRDRSEQYF.

J is TRBJ1-5 and V is TRBV19; maybe TRBD1 (5 bases). The ends were cut back, 7 bases at V and 3 bases at J, with 10 bases in the middle. The CDR3 is 13 residues long. Germline CDR1 and CDR2: LNHDA and SQIVND (reference sequence). CDR3 bases: TGTGCCAGTACAACAGGTATCAATCAGCCCCAGCATTTT. Residues: CASTTGINQPQHF.

The chain combines TRBV28 with TRBJ1-2, with TRBD1 matching 9 bases. Germline CDR1 MDHEN, CDR2 SYDVKM. This CDR3 region has 19 residues. V trimming: 6 bases; J trimming: 2 bases; junction bases outside the gene matches: 19. Here the CDR3 reads CASRTPPGQGFVLNYGYTF. CDR3 coding DNA: TGTGCCAGCAGAACACCTCCGGGACAGGGTTTTGTTCTCAACTATGGCTACACCTTC.

The chain links TRBV29-1 to TRBJ1-2, with D tentatively TRBD1 (5 bases). The germline V and J ends were trimmed by 6 bases and 2 bases, with 19 bases remaining between them. CDR1 and CDR2 from the germline V gene are SQVTM and ANQGSEA. This CDR3 is built from 15 residues. In DNA, the CDR3 is TGCAGCGTCCTTTACCAGCGCAGGGCAAACTATGGCTACACCTTC. This translates into CSVLYQRRANYGYTF.

The chain employs TRBV4-1 and TRBJ1-1; 10 bases line up with TRBD1. Germline CDR1 and CDR2: MGHRA and YSYEKL. The CDR3 covers 15 residues. V shed 0 bases, J shed 4 bases, and the junction held 2 bases outside the gene matches. CDR3 DNA sequence: TGCGCCAGCAGCCAAGATAGGACAGGGGGCACTGAAGCTTTCTTT. It codes for CASSQDRTGGTEAFF.

This chain uses TRBV3-1 (or the pseudogene TRBV3-2) with TRBJ1-2; 8 bases match TRBD1. The length of the CDR3 is 15 residues. V trimming: 4 bases; J trimming: 2 bases; junction bases outside the gene matches: 6. Germline CDR1 is LGHDT and CDR2 is YNNKEL (reference sequence). For the CDR3, the DNA is TGTGCCAGCAGCCCTAGGACAGGGTCCAACTATGGCTACACCTTC. This codes for CASSPRTGSNYGYTF.

This chain links TRBV20-1 with TRBJ2-7; possibly TRBD1 for D (6 bases). Trimming cost V 3 bases and J 7 bases, with 16 bases left between them. CDR3 length: 13 amino acids. Germline assignment: CDR1 DFQATT and CDR2 SNEGSKA (reference sequence). The CDR3 region is CSASLTAQGEQYF. The CDR3 bases are TGCAGTGCTAGTCTAACAGCTCAGGGGGAGCAGTACTTC.

As DNA, the CDR3 is TGTGCCAGCAGTTTACCCCAACAGACATACGAGCAGTACTTC. The encoded protein is CASSLPQQTYEQYF. The chain carries TRBV28 and TRBJ2-7; D uncertain. Trimming pared 2 bases from V and 4 bases from J, leaving 12 bases between. The CDR3 consists of 14 residues. Germline values: CDR1 MDHEN, CDR2 SYDVKM. The variable domain in full, completed from reference TRBV28 and TRBJ2-7, reads DVKVTQSSRYLVKRTGEKVFLECVQDMDHENMFWYRQDPGLGLRLIYFSYDVKMKEKGDIPEGYSVSREKKERFSLILESASTNQTSMYLCASSLPQQTYEQYFGPGTRLTVT.

The CDR3 here is CASSLTSGSRETQYF. The DNA for the CDR3 is TGTGCCAGCAGCCTGACTAGCGGGAGCAGGGAGACCCAGTACTTC. The chain carries TRBV7-9 and TRBJ2-5, with 12 bases that match TRBD2. The J segment lost 5 bases and the V segment lost 5 bases, leaving 6 bases of the junction unmatched. The CDR3 totals 15 residues. Germline CDR1 is SEHNR and CDR2 is FQNEAQ (reference sequence).

The rearrangement uses TRBV9 and TRBJ1-6; 9 nucleotides agree with TRBD1. Germline CDR1 SGDLS, CDR2 YYNGEE. CDR3 length equals 16 residues. Losses at the gene ends were 3 bases for V and 4 bases for J; bases not matched to a gene: 5. The CDR3, as DNA: TGTGCCAGCAGCGAGGGGACAGGGACGTATAATTCACCCCTCCACTTT. Translating it yields CASSEGTGTYNSPLHF.

The chain links TRBV5-8 to TRBJ2-1, with 9 nucleotides matching TRBD2. The germline gives CDR1 SGHTS, CDR2 YDEGEE. CDR3 length: 17 residues. J lost 10 bases, V lost 0 bases, and 14 bases had no gene match. The CDR3 spells CASSLALASGTRGEQFF. In DNA, the CDR3 is TGTGCCAGCAGCTTGGCCCTGGCTAGCGGGACGAGGGGCGAGCAGTTCTTC.